A selection of T cell receptor beta chains follows, all from one sample in a study of cytomegalovirus exposure and HLA in healthy donors. Assay used: immunoSEQ multiplex PCR; TCRdb lists only in-frame clones, some missing. The data hold around 160,000 clones, with around 76% observed a single time. Sequencing was done on a sample of PBMCs. The receptors were sampled from a woman in her forties in good health and CMV-seronegative. Each CDR3 is given with its conserved first and last residue. D genes are given only for firm matches. The size of a clone is reported for some rows only, either as once, few or many, or as a class for expanded clones.

abundance: .; v_gene: TRBV19; d_gene: .; j_gene: TRBJ2-3; CDR3aa: CASSIGLSPGTDTQYF; CDR3nt: TGTGCCAGTAGTATAGGTCTTTCACCCGGGACAGATACGCAGTATTTT
abundance: .; v_gene: TRBV2; d_gene: .; j_gene: TRBJ1-1; CDR3aa: CATKADSLTEAFF; CDR3nt: TGTGCCACGAAGGCGGACAGTCTGACTGAAGCTTTCTTT
abundance: .; v_gene: TRBV7-9; d_gene: .; j_gene: TRBJ1-1; CDR3aa: CASSLGQSDEAFF; CDR3nt: TGTGCCAGCAGCTTAGGACAGTCCGATGAAGCTTTCTTT
abundance: .; v_gene: TRBV30; d_gene: .; j_gene: TRBJ2-4; CDR3aa: CAWSGPGVIAKNIQYF; CDR3nt: TGTGCCTGGAGTGGCCCGGGGGTGATAGCCAAAAACATTCAGTACTTC
abundance: .; v_gene: TRBV9; d_gene: TRBD1; j_gene: TRBJ2-7; CDR3aa: CASSEGTGTVYEQYF; CDR3nt: TGTGCCAGCAGCGAAGGGACAGGTACCGTTTACGAGCAGTACTTC
abundance: .; v_gene: TRBV19; d_gene: TRBD1; j_gene: TRBJ1-5; CDR3aa: CASSMAGGDQPQHF; CDR3nt: TGTGCCAGTAGTATGGCAGGGGGAGATCAGCCCCAGCATTTT
abundance: .; v_gene: TRBV2; d_gene: .; j_gene: TRBJ1-1; CDR3aa: CASSEIGSPPRAFF; CDR3nt: TGTGCCAGCAGTGAAATCGGATCTCCCCCGAGGGCTTTCTTT
abundance: .; v_gene: TRBV6-1; d_gene: TRBD2; j_gene: TRBJ2-7; CDR3aa: CASSFTSGSSYEQYF; CDR3nt: TGTGCCAGCAGTTTCACTAGCGGGAGCTCCTACGAGCAGTACTTC
abundance: .; v_gene: TRBV5-1; d_gene: .; j_gene: TRBJ1-2; CDR3aa: CASSPDKIYGYTF; CDR3nt: TGCGCCAGCAGCCCGGACAAGATTTATGGCTACACCTTC
abundance: .; v_gene: TRBV25-1; d_gene: .; j_gene: TRBJ2-3; CDR3aa: CASSRDFSTDTQYF; CDR3nt: TGTGCCAGTAGCCGGGACTTTTCCACAGATACGCAGTATTTT
abundance: .; v_gene: TRBV28; d_gene: .; j_gene: TRBJ2-7; CDR3aa: CASSHRGISYEQYF; CDR3nt: TGTGCCAGCAGCCACCGGGGGATTTCCTACGAGCAGTACTTC
abundance: .; v_gene: TRBV7-9; d_gene: .; j_gene: TRBJ2-3; CDR3aa: CASSGQVDTQYF; CDR3nt: TGTGCCAGCAGCGGGCAAGTGGATACGCAGTATTTT
abundance: .; v_gene: TRBV6-6; d_gene: .; j_gene: TRBJ2-7; CDR3aa: CASNKLKVEGYEQYF; CDR3nt: TGTGCCAGCAACAAGCTGAAGGTCGAGGGTTACGAGCAGTACTTC
abundance: once; v_gene: TRBV6-1; d_gene: .; j_gene: TRBJ2-1; CDR3aa: CASSDSGGNWGQFF; CDR3nt: TGTGCCAGCAGTGACAGTGGAGGGAACTGGGGGCAGTTCTTC
abundance: .; v_gene: TRBV2; d_gene: .; j_gene: TRBJ1-2; CDR3aa: CASSGQNGYTF; CDR3nt: TGTGCCAGCAGTGGGCAGAATGGCTACACCTTC
abundance: .; v_gene: TRBV6-1; d_gene: .; j_gene: TRBJ2-1; CDR3aa: CASSDRGDRSEQFF; CDR3nt: TGTGCCAGCAGTGACAGGGGGGATCGGAGTGAGCAGTTCTTC
abundance: .; v_gene: TRBV30; d_gene: .; j_gene: TRBJ1-2; CDR3aa: CAWTDARRYGYTF; CDR3nt: TGTGCCTGGACAGACGCCAGGCGCTATGGCTACACCTTC
abundance: .; v_gene: TRBV7-9; d_gene: .; j_gene: TRBJ1-1; CDR3aa: CASSYPGGNTEAFF; CDR3nt: TGTGCCAGCAGCTACCCCGGAGGGAACACTGAAGCTTTCTTT
abundance: .; v_gene: TRBV7-9; d_gene: .; j_gene: TRBJ2-1; CDR3aa: CASSPSRSSYNEQFF; CDR3nt: TGTGCCAGCAGCCCTAGCAGGAGCTCCTACAATGAGCAGTTCTTC
abundance: few; v_gene: TRBV5-6; d_gene: .; j_gene: TRBJ2-3; CDR3aa: CASWGGRTDTQYF; CDR3nt: TGTGCCAGCTGGGGGGGCCGCACAGATACGCAGTATTTT
abundance: .; v_gene: TRBV18; d_gene: .; j_gene: TRBJ2-4; CDR3aa: CASSPDSKNIQYF; CDR3nt: TGTGCCAGCTCACCAGACAGCAAAAACATTCAGTACTTC
abundance: .; v_gene: TRBV19; d_gene: .; j_gene: TRBJ1-4; CDR3aa: CASSIASDWTNEKLFF; CDR3nt: TGTGCCAGTAGTATAGCTTCGGACTGGACTAATGAAAAACTGTTTTTT
abundance: .; v_gene: TRBV13; d_gene: TRBD2; j_gene: TRBJ2-7; CDR3aa: CASSFLGSGISMDEQYF; CDR3nt: TGTGCCAGCAGCTTCCTGGGTAGCGGGATATCTATGGACGAGCAGTACTTC
abundance: .; v_gene: TRBV7-8; d_gene: TRBD1; j_gene: TRBJ1-5; CDR3aa: CASSSSTGHNQPQHF; CDR3nt: TGTGCCAGCAGCTCCTCGACAGGGCACAATCAGCCCCAGCATTTT
abundance: .; v_gene: TRBV19; d_gene: TRBD2; j_gene: TRBJ2-1; CDR3aa: CASSPTSAEDNEQFF; CDR3nt: TGTGCCAGTAGTCCGACTAGCGCGGAAGACAATGAGCAGTTCTTC
abundance: few; v_gene: TRBV5-4; d_gene: TRBD2; j_gene: TRBJ2-2; CDR3aa: CASTSMGTSGSWGELFF; CDR3nt: TGTGCCAGCACCTCCATGGGGACTAGCGGGAGTTGGGGGGAGCTGTTTTTT
abundance: .; v_gene: TRBV7-6; d_gene: .; j_gene: TRBJ2-5; CDR3aa: CASGKRGGQETQYF; CDR3nt: TGTGCCAGCGGAAAAAGGGGGGGTCAAGAGACCCAGTACTTC
abundance: once; v_gene: TRBV28; d_gene: TRBD1; j_gene: TRBJ1-1; CDR3aa: CASRLGQLNTEAFF; CDR3nt: TGTGCCAGCAGATTGGGACAGCTGAACACTGAAGCTTTCTTT
abundance: .; v_gene: TRBV7-8; d_gene: TRBD2; j_gene: TRBJ2-3; CDR3aa: CASSLVVVRGTQYF; CDR3nt: TGTGCCAGCAGCTTAGTCGTCGTGCGGGGGACTCAGTATTTT
abundance: .; v_gene: TRBV5-6; d_gene: .; j_gene: TRBJ2-3; CDR3aa: CASSLGVSEGRGDTQYF; CDR3nt: TGTGCCAGCAGCTTGGGGGTATCGGAGGGCCGGGGAGATACGCAGTATTTT
abundance: few; v_gene: TRBV9; d_gene: .; j_gene: TRBJ1-1; CDR3aa: CASSVAKGEATEAFF; CDR3nt: TGTGCCAGCAGCGTAGCTAAAGGGGAAGCGACTGAAGCTTTCTTT
abundance: .; v_gene: TRBV5-1; d_gene: TRBD2; j_gene: TRBJ2-1; CDR3aa: CASSFGLAGGPANEQFF; CDR3nt: TGCGCCAGCAGCTTTGGACTAGCGGGAGGGCCGGCCAATGAGCAGTTCTTC
abundance: .; v_gene: TRBV4-2; d_gene: TRBD1; j_gene: TRBJ2-7; CDR3aa: CASSHPAGTGHREQYF; CDR3nt: TGTGCCAGCAGCCATCCCGCCGGGACAGGGCACAGAGAGCAGTACTTC
abundance: .; v_gene: TRBV6-5; d_gene: TRBD1; j_gene: TRBJ1-1; CDR3aa: CASSYAGQGVDGAFF; CDR3nt: TGTGCCAGCAGTTACGCTGGACAGGGGGTTGATGGGGCTTTCTTT
abundance: .; v_gene: TRBV6-1; d_gene: TRBD1; j_gene: TRBJ2-4; CDR3aa: CASSVDSGTGGWGNIQYF; CDR3nt: TGTGCCAGCAGTGTCGACTCCGGGACAGGGGGCTGGGGAAACATTCAGTACTTC
abundance: .; v_gene: TRBV11-3; d_gene: .; j_gene: TRBJ2-2; CDR3aa: CASNPGDIGELFF; CDR3nt: TGTGCCAGCAACCCAGGGGACATCGGGGAGCTGTTTTTT
abundance: few; v_gene: TRBV30; d_gene: .; j_gene: TRBJ1-6; CDR3aa: CACLTGGSGYNSPLHF; CDR3nt: TGTGCCTGTCTCACCGGGGGTAGCGGCTATAATTCACCCCTCCACTTT
abundance: once; v_gene: TRBV27; d_gene: TRBD1; j_gene: TRBJ2-7; CDR3aa: CASSFTGTGSYEQYF; CDR3nt: TGTGCCAGCAGTTTCACCGGGACAGGGTCCTACGAGCAGTACTTC
abundance: .; v_gene: TRBV5-6; d_gene: TRBD2; j_gene: TRBJ2-7; CDR3aa: CASSLSKPGLAGYYEQYF; CDR3nt: TGTGCCAGCAGCTTGTCTAAACCGGGACTAGCGGGGTACTACGAGCAGTACTTC
abundance: .; v_gene: TRBV9; d_gene: .; j_gene: TRBJ2-5; CDR3aa: CASSGRGPGGETQYF; CDR3nt: TGTGCCAGCAGCGGGAGGGGCCCTGGTGGAGAGACCCAGTACTTC
abundance: .; v_gene: TRBV4-2; d_gene: TRBD1; j_gene: TRBJ2-7; CDR3aa: CASSQVGTGLGYEQYF; CDR3nt: TGTGCCAGCAGCCAAGTCGGGACAGGGCTCGGGTACGAGCAGTACTTC
abundance: .; v_gene: TRBV6-4; d_gene: .; j_gene: TRBJ2-2; CDR3aa: CASSVLPTGELFF; CDR3nt: TGTGCCAGCAGTGTTCTACCGACCGGGGAGCTGTTTTTT
abundance: once; v_gene: TRBV9; d_gene: .; j_gene: TRBJ1-3; CDR3aa: CASSAGDGNTIYF; CDR3nt: TGTGCCAGCAGCGCAGGGGACGGAAACACCATATATTTT
abundance: .; v_gene: TRBV18; d_gene: .; j_gene: TRBJ1-2; CDR3aa: CASSPWRDSGYTF; CDR3nt: TGTGCCAGCTCACCATGGAGGGATAGTGGCTACACCTTC
abundance: .; v_gene: TRBV5-1; d_gene: TRBD1; j_gene: TRBJ2-1; CDR3aa: CASSLALTGNNEQFF; CDR3nt: TGCGCCAGCAGCTTGGCCTTGACAGGGAACAATGAGCAGTTCTTC
abundance: .; v_gene: TRBV4-1; d_gene: TRBD1; j_gene: TRBJ1-2; CDR3aa: CASSQDGDRGQLNYGYTF; CDR3nt: TGCGCCAGCAGCCAAGACGGGGACAGGGGTCAGCTTAACTATGGCTACACCTTC
abundance: .; v_gene: TRBV11-3; d_gene: .; j_gene: TRBJ2-1; CDR3aa: CASSLGTRGYNEQFF; CDR3nt: TGTGCCAGCAGCTTAGGGACCAGGGGCTACAATGAGCAGTTCTTC
abundance: .; v_gene: TRBV19; d_gene: TRBD1; j_gene: TRBJ2-1; CDR3aa: CASSDRGVNNEQFF; CDR3nt: TGTGCCAGTAGTGACAGGGGGGTCAACAATGAGCAGTTCTTC
abundance: .; v_gene: TRBV7-6; d_gene: TRBD1; j_gene: TRBJ2-7; CDR3aa: CASSLTGGASHEQYF; CDR3nt: TGTGCCAGCAGCTTAACAGGGGGCGCTTCCCACGAGCAGTACTTC
abundance: .; v_gene: TRBV7-9; d_gene: .; j_gene: TRBJ2-6; CDR3aa: CASSLASGRGANVLTF; CDR3nt: TGTGCCAGCAGCTTAGCCTCTGGGAGAGGGGCCAACGTCCTGACTTTC
abundance: .; v_gene: TRBV19; d_gene: .; j_gene: TRBJ2-7; CDR3aa: CASSTGTSGEQYF; CDR3nt: TGTGCCAGTAGTACTGGGACATCTGGCGAGCAGTACTTC